This is a list of T cell receptor beta chains from one sample in a study of cytomegalovirus exposure and HLA in healthy donors. Profiling relied on immunoSEQ multiplex PCR, and the TCRdb table lists in-frame clones only, not all of them. The sample consists of about 190,000 clones, around 77% of them appearing once. Sequences were obtained from PBMCs. The receptors here all came from a woman in her late teens or twenties in good health and CMV-seronegative. The CDR3 runs from the conserved cysteine through the conserved F or W. D genes are given only for firm matches. Part of the rows lack a size; the others show once, few, many or a class for expanded clones.

clone size: -
D gene: -
J gene: TRBJ2-1
V gene: TRBV15
CDR3 protein: CATSGFRVNEQFF
CDR3 DNA: TGTGCCACCAGCGGATTCAGGGTAAATGAGCAGTTCTTC

clone size: -
D gene: -
J gene: TRBJ2-2
V gene: TRBV5-1
CDR3 protein: CASSLLRGAGTGELFF
CDR3 DNA: TGCGCCAGCAGCTTGCTTCGGGGGGCAGGCACCGGGGAGCTGTTTTTT

clone size: -
D gene: -
J gene: TRBJ1-5
V gene: TRBV6-5
CDR3 protein: CASSYSTQGTQPQHF
CDR3 DNA: TGTGCCAGCAGTTACTCGACACAGGGTACCCAGCCCCAGCATTTT

clone size: -
D gene: TRBD2
J gene: TRBJ2-7
V gene: TRBV5-4
CDR3 protein: CASSPRGDSYEQYF
CDR3 DNA: TGTGCCAGCAGCCCGCGGGGGGATTCCTACGAGCAGTACTTC

clone size: -
D gene: -
J gene: TRBJ1-6
V gene: TRBV27
CDR3 protein: CASSLFQTGNSPLHF
CDR3 DNA: TGTGCCAGCAGTTTATTCCAGACAGGAAATTCACCCCTCCACTTT

clone size: few
D gene: TRBD1
J gene: TRBJ1-2
V gene: TRBV5-1
CDR3 protein: CASSGQGEGYTF
CDR3 DNA: TGCGCCAGCAGCGGACAGGGGGAAGGCTACACCTTC

clone size: -
D gene: TRBD1
J gene: TRBJ1-2
V gene: TRBV2
CDR3 protein: CASSVGGGAGYTF
CDR3 DNA: TGTGCCAGCAGTGTTGGAGGGGGCGCGGGCTACACCTTC

clone size: -
D gene: TRBD1
J gene: TRBJ1-1
V gene: TRBV6-1
CDR3 protein: CASSEVVGRGRGGTEAFF
CDR3 DNA: TGTGCCAGCAGTGAAGTTGTTGGCAGGGGGAGAGGAGGGACTGAAGCTTTCTTT

clone size: -
D gene: TRBD1
J gene: TRBJ1-1
V gene: TRBV13
CDR3 protein: CASSSRRQGASGTEAFF
CDR3 DNA: TGTGCCAGCAGCTCCAGAAGACAGGGGGCGTCAGGGACTGAAGCTTTCTTT

clone size: -
D gene: -
J gene: TRBJ1-2
V gene: TRBV6-6
CDR3 protein: CASSSRTSYGYTF
CDR3 DNA: TGTGCCAGCAGTTCCCGGACAAGCTATGGCTACACCTTC

clone size: -
D gene: -
J gene: TRBJ2-7
V gene: TRBV6-5
CDR3 protein: CASSYSGDYEQYF
CDR3 DNA: TGTGCCAGCAGTTACTCGGGAGACTACGAGCAGTACTTC

clone size: -
D gene: -
J gene: TRBJ2-7
V gene: TRBV27
CDR3 protein: CASSRGHEQYF
CDR3 DNA: TGTGCCAGCAGTCGAGGTCACGAGCAGTACTTC

clone size: -
D gene: -
J gene: TRBJ1-5
V gene: TRBV30
CDR3 protein: CAWSVGRNRNQPQHF
CDR3 DNA: TGTGCCTGGAGTGTAGGCAGGAACCGCAATCAGCCCCAGCATTTT

clone size: once
D gene: TRBD1
J gene: TRBJ1-6
V gene: TRBV5-1
CDR3 protein: CASSLAPTGGYNSPLHF
CDR3 DNA: TGCGCCAGCAGCTTGGCCCCGACAGGGGGCTATAATTCACCCCTCCACTTT